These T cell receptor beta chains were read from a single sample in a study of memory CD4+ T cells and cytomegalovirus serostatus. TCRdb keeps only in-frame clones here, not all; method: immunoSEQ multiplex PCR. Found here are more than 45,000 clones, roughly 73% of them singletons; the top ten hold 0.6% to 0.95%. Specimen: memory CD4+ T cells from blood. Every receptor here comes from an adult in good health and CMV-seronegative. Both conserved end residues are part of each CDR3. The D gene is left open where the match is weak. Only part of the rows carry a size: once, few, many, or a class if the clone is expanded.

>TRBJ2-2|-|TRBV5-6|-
CASSHALGQTNTGELFF
TGTGCCAGCAGCCACGCGTTGGGGCAGACGAACACCGGGGAGCTGTTTTTT
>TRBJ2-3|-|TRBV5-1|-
CASSSLPSGSTDTQYF
TGCGCCAGCAGCTCCCTTCCAAGCGGTTCCACAGATACGCAGTATTTT
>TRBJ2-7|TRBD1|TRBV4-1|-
CASSLTGTVSYEQYF
TGCGCCAGCAGCCTAACCGGGACAGTCTCCTACGAGCAGTACTTC
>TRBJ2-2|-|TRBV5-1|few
CASSLGDPNTGELFF
TGCGCCAGCAGCTTGGGGGACCCCAACACCGGGGAGCTGTTTTTT
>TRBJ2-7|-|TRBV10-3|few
CAISGIAYEQYF
TGTGCCATCAGTGGTATAGCCTACGAGCAGTACTTC
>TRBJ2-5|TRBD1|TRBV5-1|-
CASSSNPGTGIRETQYF
TGCGCCAGCAGCTCAAATCCCGGGACAGGGATACGAGAGACCCAGTACTTC
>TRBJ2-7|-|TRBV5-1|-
CASSFMASGSSYEQYF
TGCGCCAGCAGCTTTATGGCCAGCGGCAGCTCCTACGAGCAGTACTTC
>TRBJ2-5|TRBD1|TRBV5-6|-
CASSWRSGNRGRPTQYF
TGTGCCAGCAGCTGGAGGAGTGGCAACAGGGGGCGTCCTACCCAGTACTTC
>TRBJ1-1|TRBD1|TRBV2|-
CASSESGTASAEAFF
TGTGCCAGCAGTGAAAGTGGGACAGCGTCCGCTGAAGCTTTCTTT
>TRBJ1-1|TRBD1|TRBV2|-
CASIQGPFVNTEAFF
TGTGCCAGCATACAGGGGCCCTTCGTGAACACTGAAGCTTTCTTT
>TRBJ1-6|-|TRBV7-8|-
CASSPTGGRGNSPLHF
TGTGCCAGCAGCCCCACCGGAGGCAGGGGCAATTCACCCCTCCACTTT
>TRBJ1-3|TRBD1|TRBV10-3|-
CAIGTGEGNTIYF
TGTGCCATCGGGACAGGGGAGGGAAACACCATATATTTT
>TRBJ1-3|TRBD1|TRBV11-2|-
CASSKRTGGNTIYF
TGTGCCAGCAGCAAACGGACAGGGGGGAACACCATATATTTT